A selection of T cell receptor beta chains follows, all from one sample in a study of blood T cell repertoires in COVID-19. Sequencing was performed with immunoSEQ multiplex PCR; in TCRdb, only in-frame clones are kept and a portion is missing. The sample holds roughly 200,000 clones, about 88% seen once. Sample: peripheral blood. Receptors originate from a woman aged 40 to 50 who had recovered from COVID-19. Each CDR3 is given with its conserved first and last residue. D genes are given only for firm matches. Some rows mark clone size as missing; the rest say once, few, many or name a class of expanded clone.

size: -; J: TRBJ2-1; V: TRBV19; D: -; DNA: TGTGCCAGTAGTAGCCACGAGGGACTCGTTAACAATGAGCAGTTCTTC; CDR3: CASSSHEGLVNNEQFF
size: -; J: TRBJ1-3; V: TRBV30; D: -; DNA: TGTGCCTGGAAGCGGCATGGAAACACCATATATTTT; CDR3: CAWKRHGNTIYF
size: -; J: TRBJ1-4; V: TRBV5-8; D: -; DNA: TGTGCCAGCAGCTTGCAGGGGATCCCTAATGAAAAACTGTTTTTT; CDR3: CASSLQGIPNEKLFF
size: -; J: TRBJ2-5; V: TRBV11-2; D: -; DNA: TGTGCCAGCAGCCCCGTCGGGGGGACCCAGTACTTC; CDR3: CASSPVGGTQYF
size: -; J: TRBJ2-2; V: TRBV3-1/TRBV3-2; D: TRBD2; DNA: TGTGCCAGCAGCCTAGGACTAGCGGGTATGGTGGGAACCGGGGAGCTGTTTTTT; CDR3: CASSLGLAGMVGTGELFF
size: -; J: TRBJ1-1; V: TRBV6-1; D: -; DNA: TGTGCCAGCAGTGAAGCCCCCTGGGGAGAGAACACTGAAGCTTTCTTT; CDR3: CASSEAPWGENTEAFF
size: few; J: TRBJ2-1; V: TRBV4-3; D: TRBD1; DNA: TGCGCCAGCAGCCAAGATCCGTGGACAGGTGATTACAATGAGCAGTTCTTC; CDR3: CASSQDPWTGDYNEQFF
size: -; J: TRBJ2-7; V: TRBV6-1; D: TRBD2; DNA: TGTGCCAGCAGTGCGGGACTAGCGGGAGGGCACCCCTCCTACGAGCAGTACTTC; CDR3: CASSAGLAGGHPSYEQYF
size: -; J: TRBJ2-3; V: TRBV5-4; D: -; DNA: TGTGCCAGCAGCTTTAGGGCAGGGGATACGCAGTATTTT; CDR3: CASSFRAGDTQYF
size: -; J: TRBJ2-1; V: TRBV5-6; D: TRBD1; DNA: TGTGCCAGCAGCTCTATGCATTGGACAGGACCCTCCTACAATGAGCAGTTCTTC; CDR3: CASSSMHWTGPSYNEQFF
size: few; J: TRBJ1-1; V: TRBV18; D: TRBD1; DNA: TGTGCCAGCTCACAGGGTCAGGACAGGGCCACTGAAGCTTTCTTT; CDR3: CASSQGQDRATEAFF
size: -; J: TRBJ2-3; V: TRBV5-6; D: TRBD1; DNA: TGTGCCAGCAGCCTAGGACAGGGTCTTGTGGCAGATACGCAGTATTTT; CDR3: CASSLGQGLVADTQYF
size: -; J: TRBJ1-3; V: TRBV28; D: -; DNA: TGTGCCAGCAGCCTCCTGCGGGGTTCGTCTGGAAACACCATATATTTT; CDR3: CASSLLRGSSGNTIYF
size: -; J: TRBJ2-1; V: TRBV3-1/TRBV3-2; D: TRBD2; DNA: TGTGCCAGCAGCCCAAAAGCGGGAGGACATACGAGCTCCTACAATGAGCAGTTCTTC; CDR3: CASSPKAGGHTSSYNEQFF
size: -; J: TRBJ2-1; V: TRBV9; D: TRBD2; DNA: TGTGCCAGCAGCCCGCGACTAGCGGGCAGAAATGAGCAGTTCTTC; CDR3: CASSPRLAGRNEQFF
size: -; J: TRBJ2-1; V: TRBV4-1; D: TRBD2; DNA: TGCGCCAGCAGCCCGGCTAGCGGGACCTACTCCTACAATGAGCAGTTCTTC; CDR3: CASSPASGTYSYNEQFF
size: -; J: TRBJ1-2; V: TRBV27; D: -; DNA: TGTGCCAGCAGTCCCCCCGGACAGTCGTACGGCTACACCTTC; CDR3: CASSPPGQSYGYTF
size: few; J: TRBJ2-2; V: TRBV5-4; D: -; DNA: TGTGCCAGCAGCCTTAGCTCCGGGGAGCTGTTTTTT; CDR3: CASSLSSGELFF
size: -; J: TRBJ2-3; V: TRBV24-1; D: -; DNA: TGTGCCACTGAGGACTCGCAGAATAGGGCAGATACGCAGTATTTT; CDR3: CATEDSQNRADTQYF
size: -; J: TRBJ2-1; V: TRBV4-2; D: -; DNA: TGTGCCAGCAGCCAAGAAAAGGGGCGGCCTCATGAGCAGTTCTTC; CDR3: CASSQEKGRPHEQFF
size: -; J: TRBJ1-2; V: TRBV2; D: TRBD1; DNA: TGTGCCAGCATGACAGGGATCTATGGCTACACCTTC; CDR3: CASMTGIYGYTF
size: -; J: TRBJ1-2; V: TRBV27; D: TRBD1; DNA: TGTGCCAGCAGTCTCACTCCGGACAGGGGTGCCTTCTACACCTTC; CDR3: CASSLTPDRGAFYTF
size: -; J: TRBJ1-2; V: TRBV15; D: TRBD1; DNA: TGTGCCACCAGCTCCGGACAGGGGGCGGGGGGCTACACCTTC; CDR3: CATSSGQGAGGYTF
size: -; J: TRBJ2-1; V: TRBV6-4; D: TRBD2; DNA: TGTGCCAGCAGTGCGGGACTAGCGGGAGATGAGCAGTTCTTC; CDR3: CASSAGLAGDEQFF
size: -; J: TRBJ2-3; V: TRBV7-9; D: TRBD1; DNA: TGTGCCAGCAGCACCGGGACAGGGGTCACAGATACGCAGTATTTT; CDR3: CASSTGTGVTDTQYF
size: -; J: TRBJ2-6; V: TRBV7-2; D: -; DNA: TGTGCCAGCAGCTTTAATGGGGCCTCTGGGGCCAACGTCCTGACTTTC; CDR3: CASSFNGASGANVLTF